These 10 T cell receptor beta chains originate from one sample sequenced in a study of T cell clonality in common variable immunodeficiency. Assay used: immunoSEQ multiplex PCR; TCRdb lists only in-frame clones, some missing. The counts give approximately 40,000 clones, none of them seen only once; 10% is held by the top ten. The sequenced sample consisted of peripheral blood mononuclear cells. The receptor set was obtained from a person aged 18 to 75 in good health.

In its sample, this clone was seen many times. The read is 3 residues too short to cover the CDR3 end, so that end is filled in from the germline J gene. The V call is TRBV6-2 or TRBV6-3, the J call TRBJ2-7; 8 bases map to TRBD2. Germline lookup yields CDR1 MNHEY and CDR2 SVGEGT. CDR3 length: 14 amino acids. The V and J ends lost 5 bases and 3 bases, in that order; junction bases with no gene match: 6. Incomplete CDR3 DNA: TGTGCCAGCAGTGTAGCGGGGTTGATCTACGAG. Translation: CASSVAGLIYE. The CDR3 reads in full as CASSVAGLIYEQYF.

This clone was found many times. The read finishes 3 residues shy of the CDR3 end, and the germline J gene is used to complete it. The V and J genes are TRBV20-1 and TRBJ1-1; D may be TRBD1 (5 bases). The CDR3 covers 14 residues. Trimming removed 0 bases at V and 3 bases at J, with 11 bases between. The germline V gene has CDR1 DFQATT and CDR2 SNEGSKA (reference sequence). The part of the CDR3 DNA that was read is TGCAGTGCTAGAGATCAGGGTACTTACACTGAA. Protein product: CSARDQGTYTE. The CDR3, in full, reads CSARDQGTYTEAFF.

This clone was detected many times. Read sequence stops 3 residues before the CDR3 end, and the germline J gene provides the missing end. V usage is TRBV20-1 and J usage is TRBJ1-1, with 7 bases identical to TRBD1. The CDR3 is made up of 16 amino acids. V lost 1 base to trimming and J lost 4 bases; unmatched junction nucleotides: 12. Germline CDR1 DFQATT, CDR2 SNEGSKA (reference sequence). CDR3 region: CSARVRGGGLSTEAFF. Incomplete CDR3 DNA: TGCAGTGCTAGAGTGAGAGGGGGCGGTTTAAGCACTGAA.

This clone was counted a few times. Sequencing ends 3 residues short of the CDR3 end; the germline J gene provides the rest. This chain uses TRBV5-1 with TRBJ1-2, with D possibly matching TRBD1 (5 bases). Germline V gene lookup returns CDR1 SGHRS and CDR2 YFSETQ. This CDR3 has 14 amino acids. The sequenced CDR3 bases are TGCGCCAGCACCGAAAGCGGGACTTTGAATGAG. It yields the protein CASTESGTLNE. The CDR3 as a whole reads CASTESGTLNEYTF.

This clone has a count of ten or more. The CDR3 goes on 3 residues after the read ends, and that part is filled in from the germline J gene. The chain uses TRBV6-4 and TRBJ2-1, with 16 bases fitting TRBD2. The CDR3 consists of 15 residues. The V gene end was trimmed by 10 bases and the J gene end by 7 bases; junction bases not matched to a gene: 7. Germline V CDR1 and CDR2: MRHNA, SNTAGT. The part of the CDR3 DNA that was read is TGTGCCACCTCCGAGGGACTAGCGGGGGGGAATGAG. Protein sequence: CATSEGLAGGNE. The full-length CDR3 reads as CATSEGLAGGNEQFF.

This clone occurred many times. The sequence runs out 3 residues before the end of the CDR3; the remainder is reconstructed from the germline J gene. V gene TRBV29-1 combines with J gene TRBJ2-3, with unresolved D. The CDR3 has 10 amino acids. Germline V gene lookup returns CDR1 SQVTM and CDR2 ANQGSEA. The ends were cut back, 6 bases at V and 6 bases at J, with 7 bases in the middle. The CDR3 DNA, read in part, is TGCAGCGTCAGATCGGATACG. This encodes CSVRSDT. The full CDR3 protein is CSVRSDTQYF.

This clone has ten or more counts. The read terminates 3 residues before the CDR3 end, so the remaining end is supplied by the germline J gene. The rearrangement links TRBV19 to TRBJ2-3; 9 bases agree with TRBD2. This CDR3 region has 16 residues. J was trimmed by 4 bases and V by 6 bases; bases with no gene match: 11. Germline-derived CDR1 and CDR2 are LNHDA and SQIVND (reference sequence). Partial CDR3 DNA: TGTGCCAGTAGAGACATAGCGGGAGCCGTCCCAGATACG. Protein: CASRDIAGAVPDT. The CDR3 as a whole reads CASRDIAGAVPDTQYF.

This clone was counted ten times or more. The read finishes 3 residues shy of the CDR3 end, and the germline J gene is used to complete it. This sequence joins TRBV6-4 and TRBJ2-3; TRBD2 might be the D (5 bases). V was clipped by 2 bases and J by 0 bases, with 9 bases between them. The CDR3 loop spans 15 amino acids. Germline V gene sequence: CDR1 MRHNA, CDR2 SNTAGT. Partial CDR3 DNA: TGTGCCAGCAGTGACGGGAGCGGTAGCACAGATACG. This sequence encodes CASSDGSGSTDT. The whole CDR3 is CASSDGSGSTDTQYF.

This clone was picked up many times. The CDR3 spells CSARRSNQPQHF. CDR3 bases read: TGCAGTGCTAGACGGTCTAATCAGCCC. The genes are TRBV20-1 and TRBJ1-5; D not certain. Read coverage stops 3 residues before the CDR3 terminus; the germline J gene supplies the remainder. The CDR3 is made up of 12 amino acids. In germline, CDR1 is DFQATT, CDR2 SNEGSKA (reference sequence). Trimming cost V 2 bases and J 4 bases, with 6 bases left between them.

A remark on this clone: The CDR3 extends 3 residues past the end of the read, so its final part is completed from the germline J gene. V and J are TRBV7-9 and TRBJ1-2; D remains ambiguous. This CDR3 is 14 amino acids long. Germline lookup yields CDR1 SEHNR and CDR2 FQNEAQ (reference sequence). The covered CDR3 bases are TGTGCCAGCAGCTTAGGAGCGTTTGGTGGGGGC. Amino acid sequence: CASSLGAFGGG. The CDR3 in full is CASSLGAFGGGYTF.